This paragraph covers one T cell receptor beta chain sequence. The data are from a study of T-cell reconstitution after alpha-beta-depleted transplantation in children. Germline V gives CDR1 MNHEY, CDR2 SVGAGI. V lost 3 bases to trimming and J lost 6 bases; unmatched junction nucleotides: 9. This CDR3 comprises 15 residues. Unique molecular identifiers were built into the TCRbeta library. TCRdb recomputed calls from the PCR reads with MiXCR, one row per CDR3 protein. The data contain around 410,000 distinct CDR3 sequences, approximately 11% of them singletons. This clonotype was sampled from a human donor who donated a stem cell graft to a child with acute myeloid leukemia. This sequence joins TRBV6-5 and TRBJ2-7; 9 nucleotides line up with TRBD2. The sequencing used PBMCs from the stem cell graft donor, collected from the stem cell graft. In DNA, the CDR3 is TGTGCCAGCAGTTATGGAGCGGGGGGAGAGTTCGAGCAGTACGTC. This codes for CASSYGAGGEFEQYV.